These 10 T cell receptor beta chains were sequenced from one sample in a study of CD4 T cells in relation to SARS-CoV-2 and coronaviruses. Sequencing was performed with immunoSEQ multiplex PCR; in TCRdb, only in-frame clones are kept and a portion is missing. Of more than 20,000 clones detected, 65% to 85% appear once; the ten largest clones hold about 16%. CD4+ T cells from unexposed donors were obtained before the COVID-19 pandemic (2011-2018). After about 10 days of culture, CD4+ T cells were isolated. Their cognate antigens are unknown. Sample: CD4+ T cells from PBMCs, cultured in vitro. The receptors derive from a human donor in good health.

The CDR3 sequence: CSGGQGLETQYF. The CDR3 coding sequence is TGCAGCGGAGGACAGGGACTAGAGACCCAGTACTTC. The gene calls are TRBV29-1 and TRBJ2-5; 8 nucleotides align to TRBD1. The CDR3 runs to 12 residues. Germline CDR1 is SQVTM and CDR2 is ANQGSEA. V lost 7 bases, J lost 4 bases, and 5 bases stayed unmatched.

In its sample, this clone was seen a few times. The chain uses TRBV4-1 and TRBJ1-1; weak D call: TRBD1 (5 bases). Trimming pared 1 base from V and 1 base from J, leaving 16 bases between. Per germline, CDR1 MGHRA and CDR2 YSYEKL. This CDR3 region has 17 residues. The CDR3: CASSQVGAGQGNTEAFF. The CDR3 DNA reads TGCGCCAGCAGCCAAGTAGGGGCAGGGCAGGGGAACACTGAAGCTTTCTTT.

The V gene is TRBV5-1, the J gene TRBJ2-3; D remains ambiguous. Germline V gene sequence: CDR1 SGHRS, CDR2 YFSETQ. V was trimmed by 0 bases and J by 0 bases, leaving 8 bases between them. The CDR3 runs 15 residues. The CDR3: CASSLEAASTDTQYF. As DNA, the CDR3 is TGCGCCAGCAGCTTGGAGGCGGCTAGCACAGATACGCAGTATTTT.

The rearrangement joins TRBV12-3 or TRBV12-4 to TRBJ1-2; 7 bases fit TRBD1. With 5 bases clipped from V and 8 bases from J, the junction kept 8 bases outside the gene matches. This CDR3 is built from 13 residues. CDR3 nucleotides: TGTGCCAGCAGTAAAAACAGGGGTTGGGGCTACACCTTC. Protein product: CASSKNRGWGYTF.

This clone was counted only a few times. The CDR3 DNA reads as TGTGCCAGCAGTTACGGAAGCAATCAGCCCCAGCATTTT. It is translated as CASSYGSNQPQHF. This chain links TRBV6-5 with TRBJ1-5; D is uncertain. The CDR3 length is 13 residues. V gave up 2 bases and J gave up 1 base, with 3 bases separating them. Germline lookup yields CDR1 MNHEY and CDR2 SVGAGI.

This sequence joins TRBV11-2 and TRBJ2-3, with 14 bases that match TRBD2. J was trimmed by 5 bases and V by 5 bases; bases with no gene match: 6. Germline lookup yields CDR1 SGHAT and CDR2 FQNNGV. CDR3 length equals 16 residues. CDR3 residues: CASSIEGTSGRDTQYF. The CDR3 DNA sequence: TGTGCCAGCAGCATCGAAGGGACTAGCGGGAGAGATACGCAGTATTTT.

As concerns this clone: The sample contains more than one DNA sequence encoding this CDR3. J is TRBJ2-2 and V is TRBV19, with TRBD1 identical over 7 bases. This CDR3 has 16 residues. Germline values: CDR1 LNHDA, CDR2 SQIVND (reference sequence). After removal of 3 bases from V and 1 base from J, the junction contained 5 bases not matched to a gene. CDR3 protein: CASSIYRGGNTGELFF. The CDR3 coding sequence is TGTGCCAGTAGTATCTACAGGGGCGGGAACACCGGGGAGCTGTTTTTT.

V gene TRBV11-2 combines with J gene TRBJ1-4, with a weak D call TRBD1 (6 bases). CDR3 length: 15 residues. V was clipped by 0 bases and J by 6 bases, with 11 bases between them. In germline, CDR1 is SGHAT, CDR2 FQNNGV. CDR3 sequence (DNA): TGTGCCAGCAGCTTAGACGCAGGGGCGGATGAAAAACTGTTTTTT. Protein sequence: CASSLDAGADEKLFF.

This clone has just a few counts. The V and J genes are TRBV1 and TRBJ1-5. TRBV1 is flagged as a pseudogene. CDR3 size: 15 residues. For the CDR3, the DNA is TGCACCAGCAGCCAAGGGGACGGACGGAATCAGCCCCAGCATTTT. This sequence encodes CTSSQGDGRNQPQHF.

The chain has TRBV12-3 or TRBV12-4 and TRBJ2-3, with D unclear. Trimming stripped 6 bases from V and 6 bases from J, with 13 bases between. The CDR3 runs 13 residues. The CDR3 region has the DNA TGTGCCAGCAGGGTTCGTCCCGCTGATACGCAGTATTTT. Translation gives CASRVRPADTQYF.